This TCR beta chain is drawn from a study of vaccination effects on CD4 cells after COVID-19. Only in-frame clones appear in the TCRdb table, and some are missing; sequencing was by immunoSEQ multiplex PCR. The table records tens of thousands of clones, roughly 74% of them present only once. To note about this clone: Antigen specificity is unknown.

Peptide-pool stimulation followed by sequencing identified expanded antigen-specific CD4+ clonotypes in the ViraFEST assay. Between days 9 and 10 of culture, CD4+ T cells were separated out. Vaccinees lacked prior SARS-CoV-2 infection and tested negative for nucleocapsid antibodies. Approximately 1.9 million PBMC per well were cultured with approximately 9.7 IU/ml IL-2 and roughly 11 ug/ml peptides. Germline lookup yields CDR1 LNHDA and CDR2 SQIVND (reference sequence). CDR3 length equals 18 residues. Trimming cost V 1 base and J 0 bases, with 17 bases left between them. The chain links TRBV19 to TRBJ2-3; D is tentatively TRBD1 or TRBD2 (6 bases each). The sample here was CD4+ T cells from PBMCs cultured with HCoV-NL63 spike peptides, taken before COVID-19 vaccination. The sequence came from a human donor who received a COVID-19 vaccine. In nucleotides, the CDR3 is TGTGCCAGTAGTATAGTAGGCAGGGGTGGGACTAGCACAGATACGCAGTATTTT. Translated, it gives CASSIVGRGGTSTDTQYF.